Listed below are T cell receptor beta chains from one sample, sequenced in a study of beta chain features in type 1 diabetes. Measured with immunoSEQ multiplex PCR; TCRdb has only the in-frame clones, and not every one. The sample consists of 600,000 to 700,000 clones, around 15% of them appearing once. The sample taken for sequencing was naive CD4+ T cells from blood. Receptor source: a man in his late teens or twenties with type 1 diabetes. The CDR3 runs from the conserved cysteine through the conserved F or W.

j_call v_call cdr3_aa
TRBJ2-3 TRBV6-1 CASSELRTGTDTQYF
TRBJ1-2 TRBV5-5 CASSLADGVGGYTF
TRBJ1-2 TRBV7-9 CASSTAGQLDGYTF
TRBJ1-2 TRBV19 CASSIVENYGYTF
TRBJ2-5 TRBV27 CASSYGSSAETQYF
TRBJ1-6 TRBV19 CASSIVDRNSPLHF
TRBJ2-1 TRBV9 CASSATSGPSYNEQFF
TRBJ2-3 TRBV9 CASSSDRGLDTQYF
TRBJ2-4 TRBV30 CAWSGENIQYF
TRBJ1-4 TRBV10-3 CAISEGEKLFF
TRBJ2-3 TRBV18 CASSLSVWGPRRDTQYF
TRBJ2-7 TRBV25-1 CASSPLPAYEQYF
TRBJ1-2 TRBV5-1 CASSLVGRPPDGYTF
TRBJ2-7 TRBV6-5 CASSRASDSLEQYF
TRBJ2-5 TRBV5-1 CASSLTFQETQYF
- TRBV29-1 CSVEGRDSLYEQYF
TRBJ2-5 TRBV19 CASRRSGGAGGETQYF
TRBJ2-1 TRBV9 CASSVGSNEQFF
TRBJ2-3 TRBV30 CAWSRKGLSTDTQYF
TRBJ2-7 TRBV5-4 CASSLGGQGYYEQYF
TRBJ1-1 TRBV20-1 CSARDFPRAFF
TRBJ1-4 TRBV25-1 CASRTGQGGFVQLFF
TRBJ2-6 TRBV10-3 CASQGTSGANVLTF
TRBJ1-1 TRBV5-4 CASSPGLMNTEAFF
TRBJ1-1 TRBV2 CASSLLHPRDTEAFF
TRBJ2-1 TRBV18 CASSQRTGSYNEQFF
TRBJ2-1 TRBV5-4 CASRISGGMSSYNEQFF
TRBJ2-3 TRBV6-5 CASSYSISKGGTQYF
TRBJ2-5 TRBV11-2 CASSLEAETQYF
TRBJ2-1 TRBV12-5 CASGSQGIVGEQFF
TRBJ1-2 TRBV7-2 CASSANGGRVNYGYTF
TRBJ1-1 TRBV19 CASIRGHPNTEAFF
TRBJ1-5 TRBV19 CASSGLNQPQHF
TRBJ2-7 TRBV5-1 CASSLDRGSYEQYF
TRBJ2-2 TRBV30 CAWSQVTAGELFF
TRBJ1-5 TRBV28 CASTIRQVNQPQHF
TRBJ1-2 TRBV27 CASSRGQGGGYTF
TRBJ2-1 TRBV4-1 CASSQTRLAGFAYNEQFF
TRBJ2-7 TRBV30 CALLTGYEQYF
TRBJ1-1 TRBV10-3 CATAEDTEAFF
TRBJ2-7 TRBV5-4 CASSGAANEQYF
TRBJ1-1 TRBV14 CASSQDAFAPPGQEKGFF
TRBJ2-1 TRBV4-1 CASSQEATGTYNEQFF
TRBJ1-4 TRBV6-6 CASSRVVEKLFF
TRBJ2-7 TRBV6-1 CASSAAGASFPEQYF
TRBJ1-2 TRBV5-1 CASSRDREVSGYGYTF
TRBJ2-3 TRBV9 CASTLSGGYTDTQYF
TRBJ1-4 TRBV28 CASSPLRVGEKLFF
TRBJ2-5 TRBV5-1 CASSFWREETQYF
TRBJ1-1 TRBV11-3 CASSLNGPEAFF
TRBJ2-5 TRBV27 CASSPQYQETQYF
TRBJ2-3 TRBV10-1 CASSETKDTQYF
TRBJ1-2 TRBV10-3 CAISVGGDGYTF
TRBJ2-3 TRBV5-1 CASNRDRDDTQYF
TRBJ1-1 TRBV25-1 CASSESGPVNTEAFF
TRBJ1-6 TRBV4-1 CASSQEIVGSTSPLHF
TRBJ1-4 TRBV4-1 CASSQGPGSNEKLFF
TRBJ1-2 TRBV10-3 CATGEQGRYGYTF